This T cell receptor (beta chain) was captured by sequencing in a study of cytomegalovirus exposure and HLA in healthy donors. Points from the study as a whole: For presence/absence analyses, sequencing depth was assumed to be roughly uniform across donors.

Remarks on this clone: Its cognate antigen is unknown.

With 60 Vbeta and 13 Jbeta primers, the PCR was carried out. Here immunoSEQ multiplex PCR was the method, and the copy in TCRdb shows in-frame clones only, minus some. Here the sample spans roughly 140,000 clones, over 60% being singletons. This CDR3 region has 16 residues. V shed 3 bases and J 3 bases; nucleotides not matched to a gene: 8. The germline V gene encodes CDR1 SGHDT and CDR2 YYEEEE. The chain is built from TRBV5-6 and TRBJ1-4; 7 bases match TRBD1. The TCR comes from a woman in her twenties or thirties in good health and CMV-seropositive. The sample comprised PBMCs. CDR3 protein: CASSYLPGTANEKLFF. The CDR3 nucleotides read TGTGCCAGCAGCTACTTACCCGGGACAGCTAATGAAAAACTGTTTTTT.